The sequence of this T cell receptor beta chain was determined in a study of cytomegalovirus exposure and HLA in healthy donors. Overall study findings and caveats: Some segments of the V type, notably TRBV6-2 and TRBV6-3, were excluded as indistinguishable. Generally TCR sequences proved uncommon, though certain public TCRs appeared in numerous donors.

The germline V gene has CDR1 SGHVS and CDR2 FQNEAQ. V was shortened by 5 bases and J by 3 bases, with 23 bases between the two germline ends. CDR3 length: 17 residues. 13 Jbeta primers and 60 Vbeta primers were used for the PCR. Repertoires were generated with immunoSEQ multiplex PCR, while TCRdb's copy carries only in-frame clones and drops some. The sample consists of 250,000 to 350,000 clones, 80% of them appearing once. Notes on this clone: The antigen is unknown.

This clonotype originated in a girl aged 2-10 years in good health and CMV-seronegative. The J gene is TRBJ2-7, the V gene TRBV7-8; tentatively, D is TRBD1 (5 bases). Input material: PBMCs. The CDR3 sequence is CASSPEDQGFPYYEQYF. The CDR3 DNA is TGTGCCAGCAGCCCAGAGGATCAGGGTTTCCCCTACTACGAGCAGTACTTC. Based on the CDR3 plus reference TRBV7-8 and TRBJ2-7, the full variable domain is GAGVSQSPRYKVAKRGQDVALRCDPISGHVSLFWYQQALGQGPEFLTYFQNEAQLDKSGLPSDRFFAERPEGSVSTLKIQRTQQEDSAVYLCASSPEDQGFPYYEQYFGPGTRLTVT.